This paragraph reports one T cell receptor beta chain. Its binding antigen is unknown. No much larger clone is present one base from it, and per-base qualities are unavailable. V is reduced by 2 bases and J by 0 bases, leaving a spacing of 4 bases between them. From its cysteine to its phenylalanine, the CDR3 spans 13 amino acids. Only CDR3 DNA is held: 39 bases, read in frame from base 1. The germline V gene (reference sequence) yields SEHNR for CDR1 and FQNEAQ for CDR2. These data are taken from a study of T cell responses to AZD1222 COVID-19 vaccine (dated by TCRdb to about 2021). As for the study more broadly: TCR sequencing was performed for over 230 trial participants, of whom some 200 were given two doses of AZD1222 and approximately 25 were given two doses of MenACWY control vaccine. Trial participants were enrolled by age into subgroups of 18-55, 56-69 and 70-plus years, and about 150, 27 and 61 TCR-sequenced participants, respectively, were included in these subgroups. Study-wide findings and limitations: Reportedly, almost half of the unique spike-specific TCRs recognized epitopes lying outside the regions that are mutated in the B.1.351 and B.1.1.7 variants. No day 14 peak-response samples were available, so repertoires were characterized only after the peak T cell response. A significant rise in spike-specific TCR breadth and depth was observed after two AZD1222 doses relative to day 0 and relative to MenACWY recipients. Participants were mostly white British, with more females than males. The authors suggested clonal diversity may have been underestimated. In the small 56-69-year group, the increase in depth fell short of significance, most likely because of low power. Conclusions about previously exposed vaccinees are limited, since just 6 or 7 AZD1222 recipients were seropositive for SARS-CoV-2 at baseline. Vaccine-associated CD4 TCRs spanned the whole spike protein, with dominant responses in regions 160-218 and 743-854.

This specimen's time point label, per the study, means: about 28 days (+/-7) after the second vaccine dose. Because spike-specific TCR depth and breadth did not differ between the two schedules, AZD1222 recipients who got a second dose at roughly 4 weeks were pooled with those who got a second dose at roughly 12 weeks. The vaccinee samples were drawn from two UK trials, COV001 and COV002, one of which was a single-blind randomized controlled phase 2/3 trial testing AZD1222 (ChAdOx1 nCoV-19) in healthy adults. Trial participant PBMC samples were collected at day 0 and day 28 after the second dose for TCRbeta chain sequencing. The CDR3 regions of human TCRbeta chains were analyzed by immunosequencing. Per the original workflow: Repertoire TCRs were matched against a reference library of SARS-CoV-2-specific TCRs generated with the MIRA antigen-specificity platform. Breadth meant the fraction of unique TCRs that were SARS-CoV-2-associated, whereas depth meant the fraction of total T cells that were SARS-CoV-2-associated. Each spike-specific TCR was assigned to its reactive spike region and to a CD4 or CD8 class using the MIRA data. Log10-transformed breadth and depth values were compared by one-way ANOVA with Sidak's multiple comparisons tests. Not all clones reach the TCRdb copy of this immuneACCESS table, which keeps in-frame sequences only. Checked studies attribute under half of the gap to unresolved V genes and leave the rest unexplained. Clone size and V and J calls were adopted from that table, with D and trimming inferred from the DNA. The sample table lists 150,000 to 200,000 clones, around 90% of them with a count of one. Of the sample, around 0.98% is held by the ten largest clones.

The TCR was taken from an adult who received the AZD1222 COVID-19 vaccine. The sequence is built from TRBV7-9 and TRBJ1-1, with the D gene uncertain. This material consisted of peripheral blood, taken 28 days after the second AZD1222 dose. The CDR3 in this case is CASSLWMNTEAFF. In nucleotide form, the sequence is TGTGCCAGCAGCTTATGGATGAACACTGAAGCTTTCTTT.